The rows below give T cell receptor beta chains drawn from one sample of a study of vaccination and CD4 T cells after COVID-19. Their specific antigens are unknown. TCRdb itself ran the PCR reads through MiXCR, one entry per CDR3 protein. Altogether 12,000 to 15,000 distinct CDR3 sequences are present, about 47% being singletons, with the ten largest covering about 7.8%. The specimen sequenced was CD4+ T cells from blood, cultured in vitro. The receptor set was obtained from a human donor who had recovered from COVID-19. Both conserved end residues are part of each CDR3. The order of the fields is clone size, V gene, D gene, J gene, CDR3 DNA, CDR3 protein. The D gene is left open where the match is weak. Size values are once, few and many counts, or a class for expanded clones, and some rows have none.

few,TRBV20-1,NA,TRBJ1-5,TGCAGTGCTAGATCGGGGGACGGTAGCAATCAGCCCCAGCATTTT,CSARSGDGSNQPQHF
NA,TRBV6-1,NA,TRBJ2-3,TGTGCCAGCACGGGTTTTGGGGGTACGCAGTATTTT,CASTGFGGTQYF
NA,TRBV14,TRBD1,TRBJ1-1,TGTGCCAGCAGCCAAGTAGCAGGGGGAAACACTGAAGCTTTCTTT,CASSQVAGGNTEAFF
NA,TRBV19,NA,TRBJ1-5,TGTGCCAGTAATGAGCGACAAAAACTCAATCAGCCCCAGCATTTT,CASNERQKLNQPQHF
NA,TRBV2,NA,TRBJ2-3,TGTGCCAGCAGTGAAGGCGGAAGCACAGATACGCAGTATTTT,CASSEGGSTDTQYF
NA,TRBV7-2,NA,TRBJ1-6,TGTGCCAGCAGCTCCTCACCGGACTTCATTAGTTCACCCCTCCACTTT,CASSSSPDFISSPLHF
NA,TRBV7-9,NA,TRBJ1-5,TGTGCCAGCAGCTTAGACGTGTATTCTGGCAATCAGCCCCAGCATTTT,CASSLDVYSGNQPQHF
NA,TRBV7-2,TRBD1,TRBJ2-7,TGTGCCAGCAGCCGACAGGGGGCCGGGGAGCAGTACTTC,CASSRQGAGEQYF
few,TRBV7-9,NA,TRBJ1-1,TGTGCCAGCAGCTTAGCCAGTGGCACCATGAACACTGAAGCTTTCTTT,CASSLASGTMNTEAFF
few,TRBV6-2/TRBV6-3,NA,TRBJ2-2,TGTGCCAGCAGCTATCAGCCGGGACTCGAGCTGTTTTTT,CASSYQPGLELFF
NA,TRBV20-1,TRBD1,TRBJ2-5,TGCAGTGCTAGAGATCCGCAGGGGGCCGGTGAGACCCAGTACTTC,CSARDPQGAGETQYF
few,TRBV21-1,NA,TRBJ2-7,TGTGCCAGCAGCAAAACTCAAAACCAAGAGAGACTAGCGGAAATGGGCTACGAGCAGTACTTC,CASSKTQNQERLAEMGYEQYF
few,TRBV20-1,NA,TRBJ2-7,TGCAGTGCTAGAGATCGACGGGCAGGGGCTGACTACGAGCAGTACTTC,CSARDRRAGADYEQYF
NA,TRBV10-3,TRBD2,TRBJ2-1,TGTGCCATCAGTGACCGGACTAGCGGGGAAACCTACAATGAGCAGTTCTTC,CAISDRTSGETYNEQFF
NA,TRBV27,TRBD1,TRBJ2-6,TGTGCCAGCATGTGGGTGACAGGGGGCTCTGGGGCCAACGTCCTGACTTTC,CASMWVTGGSGANVLTF
NA,TRBV6-1,NA,TRBJ1-5,TGTGCCAGCAGTGAAATAGCCGACAGCTCTAATCAGCCCCAGCATTTT,CASSEIADSSNQPQHF
NA,TRBV20-1,NA,TRBJ1-3,TGCAGTGCCACTCCTGGAAACACCATATATTTT,CSATPGNTIYF
few,TRBV20-1,NA,TRBJ1-4,TGCAGTGCTAGAGATTGGGCAGGCGATGAAAAACTGTTTTTT,CSARDWAGDEKLFF
NA,TRBV2,NA,TRBJ2-7,TGTGCCAGCGCCCTCGGGCCGCAGTACTTC,CASALGPQYF
NA,TRBV5-6,NA,TRBJ1-1,TGTGCCAGCAGCTCGACAAGGAACACTGAAGCTTTCTTT,CASSSTRNTEAFF
few,TRBV7-2,NA,TRBJ2-1,TGTGCCAGCAGGCTTGGGGGGAATCGAAATGAGCAGTTCTTC,CASRLGGNRNEQFF
once,TRBV19,NA,TRBJ2-4,TGTGCCAGCTCAGGGGTAGCCAAAAACATTCAGTACTTC,CASSGVAKNIQYF
NA,TRBV2,TRBD1,TRBJ1-1,TGTGCCAGCAGTGTCCGGACAGGGGGCTTGAACACTGAAGCTTTCTTT,CASSVRTGGLNTEAFF
NA,TRBV7-8,NA,TRBJ2-6,TGTGCCAGCAGCCCTCGCCCCCTTTCTGGGGCCAACGTCCTGACTTTC,CASSPRPLSGANVLTF
NA,TRBV2,NA,TRBJ2-5,TGTGCCAGGGGGGAGCGGGACCAAGAGACCCAGTACTTC,CARGERDQETQYF
NA,TRBV28,NA,TRBJ2-1,TGTGCCAGCAGTTTTAATCGGGACGGGTATTACAATGAGCAGTTCTTC,CASSFNRDGYYNEQFF
NA,TRBV12-3/TRBV12-4,TRBD1,TRBJ1-5,TGTGCCGGCAGTTTTTCAGGGGGCGATCAGCCCCAGCATTTT,CAGSFSGGDQPQHF
NA,TRBV11-3,NA,TRBJ1-4,TGTGCCAGCAGCCTAACCCAGGGCGAAAAACTGTTTTTT,CASSLTQGEKLFF
NA,TRBV5-1,TRBD1,TRBJ2-7,TGCGCCAGCAGCTTTGACGTGACAGGGGCAGAGCAGTACTTC,CASSFDVTGAEQYF
NA,TRBV30,NA,TRBJ2-2,TGTGCCTGGATCAAGAAACAGCGGAACACCGGGGAGCTGTTTTTT,CAWIKKQRNTGELFF
NA,TRBV28,NA,TRBJ1-5,TGTGCCAGCAGGGGAGGGGGGGTGGAGAATCAGCCCCAGCATTTT,CASRGGGVENQPQHF
once,TRBV5-1,TRBD1,TRBJ1-5,TGCGCCAGCAGCCCCGGGACAGGGGAACAGCCCCAGCATTTT,CASSPGTGEQPQHF
few,TRBV6-1,NA,TRBJ1-6,TGTGCCAGCAAAACGCAGACCTTCTCCTATAATTCACCCCTCCACTTT,CASKTQTFSYNSPLHF
NA,TRBV18,NA,TRBJ2-7,TGTGCCAGCTCACGGTCCAGGGAGTACGAGCAGTACTTC,CASSRSREYEQYF
NA,TRBV20-1,NA,TRBJ2-1,TGCAGTGCAAAGGCCCGGGGCTCCTACAATGAGCAGTTCTTC,CSAKARGSYNEQFF
NA,TRBV6-1,TRBD1,TRBJ1-3,TGTGCCAGCAGTCGGACAGGGGTTGCGGAATCTGGAAACACCATATATTTT,CASSRTGVAESGNTIYF
NA,TRBV7-9,TRBD1,TRBJ2-7,TGTGCCAGCAGCTACGGACAGGTTAACTACGAGCAGTACTTC,CASSYGQVNYEQYF
few,TRBV6-1,TRBD2,TRBJ2-1,TGTGCCAGCAGTCGGACTAGCCGGAGCTCCTACAATGAGCAGTTCTTC,CASSRTSRSSYNEQFF
few,TRBV20-1,TRBD1,TRBJ1-5,TGCAGTGCTAGGATGCCCGGGACAGGGGGGTATAGCAATCAGCCCCAGCATTTT,CSARMPGTGGYSNQPQHF
NA,TRBV2,TRBD2,TRBJ2-7,TGTGCCAGTGGCCTAGCGGGAGATACCGAGCAGTACTTC,CASGLAGDTEQYF
NA,TRBV5-1,TRBD1,TRBJ1-1,TGCGCCAGCAGCTTGGCCCCCGGGACAGGGTCCCACACTGAAGCTTTCTTT,CASSLAPGTGSHTEAFF
NA,TRBV5-8,NA,TRBJ1-1,TGTGCCAGCAGCTTGCAGGGTACCGCTGAAGCTTTCTTT,CASSLQGTAEAFF
NA,TRBV18,NA,TRBJ1-5,TGTGCCAGCTCCGGACAAGGGACGGGGGAGCCCCAGCATTTT,CASSGQGTGEPQHF
once,TRBV7-9,TRBD1,TRBJ1-6,TGTGCCAGCAGCTTATGGGACAGGGGAGCACCCCTCCACTTT,CASSLWDRGAPLHF
NA,TRBV5-1,NA,TRBJ2-2,TGCGCCAGCAGCTTGACTACCAACACCGGGGAGCTGTTTTTT,CASSLTTNTGELFF
few,TRBV20-1,NA,TRBJ1-3,TGCAGTGCTAGACAGGGCCGAGGAAACACCATATATTTT,CSARQGRGNTIYF
NA,TRBV11-3,NA,TRBJ1-5,TGTGCCAGCAGCTTCACCACCTTTGGTCCCCAGCATTTT,CASSFTTFGPQHF
NA,TRBV24-1,NA,TRBJ2-5,TGTGCCACCAGTGATTCCCGGGCTCCTCAAGAGACCCAGTACTTC,CATSDSRAPQETQYF
NA,TRBV20-1,TRBD2,TRBJ2-1,TGCAGTGCGCCCCGTAGGAGCGGGAGTTCCCACAATGAGCAGTTCTTC,CSAPRRSGSSHNEQFF
NA,TRBV6-1,NA,TRBJ1-5,TGTGCCAGCAGAACAGATAGCAATCAGCCCCAGCATTTT,CASRTDSNQPQHF
NA,TRBV28,NA,TRBJ1-3,TGTGCCAGCAGTTTTAGTAGGGCTGGAAACACCATATATTTT,CASSFSRAGNTIYF
NA,TRBV11-2,NA,TRBJ2-5,TGTGCCAGCAGCCCGGGACTGATGAAGACCCAGTACTTC,CASSPGLMKTQYF